This TCR beta chain emerged from a study of cytomegalovirus exposure and HLA in healthy donors. Trimming took 5 bases from V and 1 from J, leaving 15 bases between them. The CDR3 covers 17 residues. CDR1 and CDR2 from the germline V gene are SGHVS and FQNEAQ. Ten or more counts support this clone. Its antigen is unknown. Overall study findings and caveats: The classifier reportedly diagnosed cytomegalovirus status with high sensitivity and specificity. The presence/absence work took it that sequencing depth was about the same across donors. Cytomegalovirus association was listed for approximately 150 TCR beta chains.

This PCR relied on a set of 60 Vbeta primers and 13 Jbeta primers. Sequencing used immunoSEQ multiplex PCR; TCRdb keeps in-frame clones, though not all of them. The table lists about 89,000 clones, approximately 9% of them singletons. The chain is built from TRBV7-8 and TRBJ2-6, with D possibly matching TRBD2 (5 bases). The source material was PBMCs. The clonotype was recovered from a man aged 45-65 years in good health and CMV-seropositive. The CDR3 DNA reads TGTGCCAGCAGCCGAGCGGAGATCTTTTCTGGGGCCAACGTCCTGACTTTC. It specifies CASSRAEIFSGANVLTF. The whole variable domain, filled in from reference TRBV7-8 and TRBJ2-6, reads GAGVSQSPRYKVAKRGQDVALRCDPISGHVSLFWYQQALGQGPEFLTYFQNEAQLDKSGLPSDRFFAERPEGSVSTLKIQRTQQEDSAVYLCASSRAEIFSGANVLTFGAGSRLTVL.